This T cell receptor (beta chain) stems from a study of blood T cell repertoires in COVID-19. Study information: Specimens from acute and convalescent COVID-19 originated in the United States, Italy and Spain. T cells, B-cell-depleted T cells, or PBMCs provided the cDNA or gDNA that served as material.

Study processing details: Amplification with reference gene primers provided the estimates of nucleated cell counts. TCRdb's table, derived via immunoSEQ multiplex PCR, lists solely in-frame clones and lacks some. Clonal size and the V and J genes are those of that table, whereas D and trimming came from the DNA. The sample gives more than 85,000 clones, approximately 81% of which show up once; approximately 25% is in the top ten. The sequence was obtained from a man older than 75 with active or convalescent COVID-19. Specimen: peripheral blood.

CDR3 DNA sequence: TGTGCCAGCAGTTACTCAGCAGGGGGGAACACCGGGGAGCTGTTTTTT. Protein product: CASSYSAGGNTGELFF. The chain couples TRBV6-5 to TRBJ2-2, with TRBD1 matching 7 bases. The germline gives CDR1 MNHEY, CDR2 SVGAGI. The CDR3 has 16 residues. V gave up 0 bases and J gave up 1 base; unmatched junction bases: 2.